The clone carrying this T cell receptor beta chain was observed many times. Its antigen remains unknown. Sample time point: newly diagnosed GD, antithyroid drugs for less than 3 months. PBMC RNA was the source of the TCR library. The data belong to a study of regulatory T cells in long-lasting Graves disease. Deletions cut 5 bases from V and 5 bases from J, with 27 bases between. The CDR3 has 18 residues. CDR1 is SGHAT and CDR2 is FQNNGV in the germline V gene. Study outcomes and limitations: Public clonotype sharing was higher in persistent than newly diagnosed patients.

iRepertoire HTBI primers and Arm-PCR of CDR3 regions built TCR beta libraries. TCRdb recomputed calls from the multiplex PCR reads with MiXCR, one row per CDR3 protein. Of 360,000 or so distinct CDR3 sequences listed, 10% to 15% were seen once; the top ten hold over 15%. The same sample was also used in a study of T cells in Graves' hyperthyroidism and ophthalmopathy. As that report states: The primer set for the first-round RT-PCR of the TCR CDR3 was HTBI.

Sequencing was performed on peripheral blood mononuclear cells (PBMCs), taken at new diagnosis, from a patient treated with antithyroid drugs. The chain has TRBV11-2 and TRBJ2-5; TRBD1 or TRBD2 may be the D gene (5 bases each). The TCR comes from a woman between 18 and 29 years old with Graves disease. The CDR3 region is CASSPGTRGRPPQETQYF. Written as DNA, the CDR3 is TGTGCCAGCAGCCCAGGTACCCGGGGACGTCCCCCCCAGGAGACCCAGTACTTC.